This T cell receptor (beta chain) was sequenced for a study of blood T cell repertoires in COVID-19. The wider study: Donors in the United States, Italy and Spain gave samples during acute or convalescent COVID-19. The analysed material was cDNA or gDNA that came from T cells, B-cell-depleted T cells, or PBMCs.

This CDR3 has 17 residues. Germline CDR1 reads LGHNA; CDR2 reads YSLEER. V was pared by 5 bases and J by 1 base, with 7 bases of the junction left unmatched. Original processing methods: Amplification of reference gene primers provided the estimated nucleated cell counts. Assay used: immunoSEQ multiplex PCR; TCRdb lists only in-frame clones, some missing. The V and J calls and clone size are taken from that table; D and trimming were inferred from the DNA. The sample has some 160,000 clones, roughly nine tenths seen once. The sample comprised peripheral blood. The chain carries TRBV4-3 and TRBJ2-3; 12 positions agree with TRBD2. The sequence derives from a woman aged 70-85 years with acute or convalescent COVID-19. As DNA, the CDR3 is TGCGCCAGCAGCTCCACCCTAGCGGGAGGGGGCACAGATACGCAGTATTTT. It specifies CASSSTLAGGGTDTQYF.